One TCR beta chain is described in this entry. Its cognate antigen is unknown. The CDR3 extends over 16 amino acids. Trimming pared 5 bases from V and 0 bases from J, leaving 13 bases between. Germline V CDR1 and CDR2: SGHTA, FQGNSA. The data derive from a study of OX40 agonist ivuxolimab in advanced cancers. Whole-study results and caveats: The study did not work out the antigen specificity of the expanded peripheral T cells. CD8+ T cells (on average) carried more expanded clones than CD4+ T cells.

Clones were read by immunoSEQ multiplex PCR, and TCRdb kept only the in-frame ones, dropping some. The repertoire includes some 71,000 clones, 65% to 85% of them detected once, and roughly 0.8% sits in the top ten. The TCR was taken from an adult with an advanced solid tumor such as melanoma, head and neck, liver or kidney cancer. This specimen was CD4+ or CD8+ T cells sorted from blood, taken in a trial of the OX40 agonist ivuxolimab. The rearrangement links TRBV7-2 to TRBJ1-4; D is possibly TRBD1 (5 bases). The CDR3 DNA is TGTGCCAGCAGCCCCCGGGGGAGGGCAACTAATGAAAAACTGTTTTTT. Encoded protein: CASSPRGRATNEKLFF.